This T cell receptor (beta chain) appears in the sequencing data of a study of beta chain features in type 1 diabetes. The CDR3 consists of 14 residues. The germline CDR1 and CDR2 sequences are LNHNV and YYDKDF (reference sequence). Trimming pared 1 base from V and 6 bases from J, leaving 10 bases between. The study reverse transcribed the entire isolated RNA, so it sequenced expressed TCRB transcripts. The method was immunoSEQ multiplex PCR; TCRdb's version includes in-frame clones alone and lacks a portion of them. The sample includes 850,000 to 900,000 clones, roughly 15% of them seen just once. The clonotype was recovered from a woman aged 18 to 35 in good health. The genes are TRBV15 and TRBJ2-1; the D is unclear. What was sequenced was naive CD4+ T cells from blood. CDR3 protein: CATSRVGGLNEQFF. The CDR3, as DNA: TGTGCCACCAGCAGAGTTGGCGGCCTCAATGAGCAGTTCTTC.